One and the same sample provided the 19 T cell receptor beta chains below, sequenced in a study of T cell responses to AZD1222 COVID-19 vaccine (dated by TCRdb to the early 2020s). In the paper's terms, the time point label means: baseline before first vaccination. The library was made by the immunoSEQ multiplex PCR assay. Entries here come from immuneACCESS through TCRdb and include only in-frame sequences with V and J called. Some clones fail to appear in such tables; in the studies checked, an unresolved V gene covers under half of the shortfall, and the cause of the remainder is unknown. The sample table records approximately 92,000 clones; about nine tenths of these occur just once. 22% of the sample rests with the top ten. The sample here was peripheral blood, taken on day 0 of AZD1222 vaccination. The receptors were gathered from an adult in good health.

The chain couples TRBV29-1 to TRBJ2-3; 13 bases agree with TRBD2. V gave up 7 bases and J gave up 9 bases; unmatched junction bases: 7. The V gene's germline CDR1 is SQVTM and CDR2 ANQGSEA. This CDR3 region has 13 residues. CDR3 residues: CSARTSGGVTQYF. The DNA of the CDR3 is TGCAGCGCTCGGACTAGCGGGGGAGTCACGCAGTATTTT.

The V gene is TRBV18, the J gene TRBJ2-7, with 7 bases aligning to TRBD1. J gave up 2 bases and V 1 base, and 8 bases lay outside the gene matches. The CDR3 contains 16 residues. From germline, CDR1 is KGHSH and CDR2 LQKENI. The CDR3 DNA reads TGTGCCAGCTCACCACTATGGGGGCAGGGGGCCTACGAGCAGTACTTC. Translated: CASSPLWGQGAYEQYF.

In regard to this clone: Compared with germline, one end of the junction differs, possibly owing to a read error. V is TRBV11-2 and J is TRBJ1-2; D is perhaps TRBD1 (5 bases). This CDR3 comprises 14 residues. Germline V CDR1 and CDR2: SGHAT, FQNNGV. CDR3 sequence (DNA): TGTGCCAGCAGCTCGACCGGGACTCCGGGAGTGAGGTCCTTC. It translates to CASSSTGTPGVRSF.

This clone was detected only once. The chain uses TRBV7-2 and TRBJ1-1; TRBD1 might be the D (5 bases). Per germline, CDR1 SGHTA and CDR2 FQGNSA. V shed 6 bases and J shed 1 base, with 9 bases lying between them. This CDR3 spans 13 amino acids. The CDR3 sequence is CASRRQRNTEAFF. Here the CDR3 DNA reads TGTGCCAGCAGACGACAGAGGAACACTGAAGCTTTCTTT.

This chain connects TRBV10-3 to TRBJ2-7; weak D call: TRBD1 (6 bases). This CDR3 is built from 15 residues. Trimming removed 2 bases at V and 3 bases at J, with 14 bases between. The germline V gene encodes CDR1 ENHRY and CDR2 SYGVKD. The CDR3 reads CAISEKGGSFYEQYF. The CDR3 nucleotides are TGTGCCATCAGTGAGAAAGGGGGTTCCTTCTACGAGCAGTACTTC.

The V and J genes are TRBV5-1 and TRBJ2-2; tentative D call: TRBD1 (6 bases). The V gene's germline CDR1 is SGHRS and CDR2 YFSETQ. There are 14 residues in the CDR3. V gave up 4 bases and J gave up 7 bases, with 14 bases separating them. The CDR3: CASSGGQINGELFF. The CDR3 DNA is TGCGCCAGCAGCGGAGGACAGATAAACGGGGAGCTGTTTTTT.

The CDR3 DNA follows: TGTGCCAGCAGTGACGGGAACACCGGGGAGCTGTTTTTT. This translates into CASSDGNTGELFF. This sequence joins TRBV6-2 or TRBV6-3 and TRBJ2-2; no clear D. With 5 bases removed from V and 1 base from J, the gap between germline ends came to 5 bases. Germline loops: CDR1 MNHEY, CDR2 SVGEGT. This CDR3 comprises 13 residues.

The chain recombines TRBV30 with TRBJ1-1; 8 bases line up with TRBD1. CDR3 length equals 12 residues. CDR1 is GTSNPN, CDR2 SVGIG, per germline (reference sequence). With V trimmed by 4 bases and J by 4 bases, 2 bases remained unmatched. The CDR3 sequence: CAWIDRGTEAFF. In DNA form, the CDR3 reads TGTGCCTGGATAGACAGGGGCACTGAAGCTTTCTTT.

The CDR3 here is CASSLEQGNYGYTF. The DNA of the CDR3 is TGCGCCAGCAGCCTCGAACAGGGGAACTATGGCTACACCTTC. The gene calls are TRBV4-1 and TRBJ1-2; 7 bases are shared with TRBD1. Unmatched junction bases numbered 4, after V lost 4 bases and J lost 2 bases. The germline gives CDR1 MGHRA, CDR2 YSYEKL. This CDR3 has 14 residues.

The CDR3 is CASTLDRRSNYGYTF. The DNA of the CDR3 is TGTGCCAGTACCCTGGACAGACGATCTAACTATGGCTACACCTTC. The V gene is TRBV19, the J gene TRBJ1-2; D perhaps matches TRBD1 (6 bases). The CDR3 consists of 15 residues. Germline-derived CDR1 and CDR2 are LNHDA and SQIVND (reference sequence). Trimming stripped 7 bases from V and 0 bases from J, with 15 bases between.

The chain has TRBV2 and TRBJ2-7; TRBD2 aligns across 14 bases. Unmatched junction bases numbered 9, after V lost 7 bases and J lost 1 base. There are 17 residues in the CDR3. CDR1 and CDR2 (germline): SNHLY, FYNNEI. CDR3 nucleotide sequence: TGTGCCAGCATCAAAGGACTAGCGGGGGGCCGTTCCTACGAGCAGTACTTC. Its protein product is CASIKGLAGGRSYEQYF.

This chain links TRBV11-2 with TRBJ2-1; a weak D match, TRBD1 (5 bases). Looked up from germline, CDR1 is SGHAT and CDR2 is FQNNGV. The CDR3 consists of 14 residues. V shed 5 bases and J shed 3 bases, with 11 bases lying between them. The CDR3 loop is CASSPIDSYNEQFF. In nucleotides, the CDR3 is TGTGCCAGCAGCCCCATCGACAGCTACAATGAGCAGTTCTTC.

The V call is TRBV4-1, the J call TRBJ2-5, with D unresolved. The CDR3 covers 11 residues. Trimming pared 8 bases from V and 5 bases from J, leaving 9 bases between. CDR1 is MGHRA, CDR2 YSYEKL, per germline. The CDR3 here is CASGNVETQYF. The CDR3 nucleotides are TGCGCCAGCGGAAACGTGGAGACCCAGTACTTC.

The rearrangement links TRBV7-3 to TRBJ2-2, with TRBD1 matching over 8 bases. The CDR3 runs to 15 residues. V lost 1 base to trimming and J lost 4 bases; unmatched junction nucleotides: 2. Looked up from germline, CDR1 is SGHTA and CDR2 is FQGTGA. The CDR3 coding sequence is TGTGCCAGCAGCTTAAGCACAGGGGGCACCGGGGAGCTGTTTTTT. Protein product: CASSLSTGGTGELFF.

The J gene is TRBJ1-3, the V gene TRBV7-2; tentative D call: TRBD1 (6 bases). The CDR3 sequence is 17 residues long. Germline CDR1 reads SGHTA; CDR2 reads FQGNSA. Trimming left V 3 bases short and J 0 bases short, with 15 bases between. CDR3 DNA sequence: TGTGCCAGCAGCTTTGGAGCAGGGGCCTTCTCTGGAAACACCATATATTTT. Encoded protein: CASSFGAGAFSGNTIYF. The full variable domain, its missing parts supplied by reference TRBV7-2 and TRBJ1-3, is GAGVSQSPSNKVTEKGKDVELRCDPISGHTALYWYRQSLGQGLEFLIYFQGNSAPDKSGLPSDRFSAERTGGSVSTLTIQRTQQEDSAVYLCASSFGAGAFSGNTIYFGEGSWLTVV.

On this clone itself: The junction shows a germline mismatch at one end, possibly a read error. V and J are TRBV28 and TRBJ2-7; tentative D call: TRBD1 (5 bases). The CDR3 has 11 residues. Germline CDR1 reads MDHEN; CDR2 reads SYDVKM. DNA for the CDR3: TGTGCCAGCAGTTCCAACAGGTCCTGGCACTTC. Translated: CASSSNRSWHF. Full variable domain (remainder filled in from reference TRBV28 and TRBJ2-7): DVKVTQSSRYLVKRTGEKVFLECVQDMDHENMFWYRQDPGLGLRLIYFSYDVKMKEKGDIPEGYSVSREKKERFSLILESASTNQTSMYLCASSSNRSWHFGPGTRLTVT.

The gene calls are TRBV7-2 and TRBJ1-5; no firm D call. This CDR3 is built from 16 residues. The V gene's germline CDR1 is SGHTA and CDR2 FQGNSA. With 11 bases removed from V and 0 bases from J, the gap between germline ends came to 20 bases. The CDR3 region has the DNA TGTGCCCCCCCGGTGGACGGATCCTATAGCAATCAGCCCCAGCATTTT. Translated: CAPPVDGSYSNQPQHF. Using reference TRBV7-2 and TRBJ1-5 for the parts outside the CDR3, the full variable domain is GAGVSQSPSNKVTEKGKDVELRCDPISGHTALYWYRQSLGQGLEFLIYFQGNSAPDKSGLPSDRFSAERTGGSVSTLTIQRTQQEDSAVYLCAPPVDGSYSNQPQHFGDGTRLSIL.

For the CDR3, the DNA is TGTGCCAGCAGTGTCGCGGAGGACAGGGGCTATGGCTACACCTTC. As protein: CASSVAEDRGYGYTF. The chain links TRBV6-4 to TRBJ1-2, with 9 bases identical to TRBD1. Trimming at V came to 4 bases and at J to 4 bases, leaving 7 bases not matched to a gene. Germline CDR1 is MRHNA and CDR2 is SNTAGT. This CDR3 is built from 15 residues.

This chain joins TRBV30 and TRBJ1-1, with a tentative D call TRBD1 (5 bases). There are 13 residues in the CDR3. CDR1 and CDR2 from the germline V gene are GTSNPN and SVGIG (reference sequence). V gave up 5 bases and J gave up 11 bases, with 21 bases separating them. The CDR3 region has the DNA TGTGCCTGGCAGGGACCGGGTCGGGGCGGGGCTTTCTTT. It encodes CAWQGPGRGGAFF.